This T cell receptor (beta chain) was sequenced for a study of cytomegalovirus exposure and HLA in healthy donors. Whole-study results and caveats: Per a later analysis, about 17,000 TCR beta sequences showed association with HLA alleles at 0.05 false discovery rate. Accurate predictions that matched the HLA-A and HLA-B alleles of most subjects were reportedly made from TCR beta sequences. Being productive about 90% or about 30% of the time was typical of most TCR beta V segments in an earlier analysis.

The CDR3 has 15 amino acids. Per the germline V gene, CDR1 is ENHRY and CDR2 is SYGVKD. J lost 8 bases, V lost 5 bases, and 11 bases had no gene match. Each donor was healthy, and each was a bone marrow donor. The PCR ran on 60 Vbeta and 13 Jbeta primers. Assay used: immunoSEQ multiplex PCR; TCRdb lists only in-frame clones, some missing. The table records 90,000 to 110,000 clones, 77% of them present only once. Comment on this clone: Its antigen is not identified.

The clonotype comes from a middle-aged woman in good health and CMV-seropositive. This chain uses TRBV10-3 with TRBJ1-4; TRBD1 matches at 7 bases. Sequences were obtained from PBMCs. CDR3 DNA sequence: TGTGCCATCAGTCGACAGGGAGGCCTTGACGAAAAACTGTTTTTT. It codes for CAISRQGGLDEKLFF.